Detailed here is one TCR beta chain. Unmatched junction bases numbered 19, after V lost 10 bases and J lost 0 bases. Germline CDR1 reads SNHLY; CDR2 reads FYNNEI. CDR3 size: 19 residues. Sequencing used immunoSEQ multiplex PCR; TCRdb keeps in-frame clones, though not all of them. The top ten clones hold approximately 0.64% of a sample with approximately 42,000 clones, around 80% of them seen once. These data come from a study of T cell changes during pregnancy in multiple sclerosis. This TCR came from a female donor with multiple sclerosis, enrolled in a pregnancy study. The chain joins TRBV2 to TRBJ2-1; 9 nucleotides agree with TRBD2. The material sequenced was CD4+ T cells from peripheral blood mononuclear cells, taken before pregnancy. The CDR3 coding sequence is TGTGCCATCCGTTCCCAGCGGGGGGTCTCCTTAAGCTCCTACAATGAGCAGTTCTTC. Its protein is CAIRSQRGVSLSSYNEQFF.